This TCR beta chain was documented in a study of blood T cell repertoires in COVID-19. Study-level information: Researchers got acute and convalescent COVID-19 samples from the United States, Italy and Spain. Nucleic acid was either cDNA or gDNA, and it came from T cells, B-cell-depleted T cells, or PBMCs.

Sequenced by immunoSEQ multiplex PCR; TCRdb stores in-frame clones only, minus some. The sample yields 25,000 to 35,000 clones, 78% seen once. CDR1 and CDR2 from the germline V gene are SGHTA and FQGTGA. CDR3 length equals 16 residues. V trimming: 6 bases; J trimming: 8 bases; junction bases outside the gene matches: 15. Input material: peripheral blood. V is TRBV7-3 and J is TRBJ2-1; 8 bases line up with TRBD1. The receptor comes from a man older than 75 with acute or convalescent COVID-19. The CDR3 protein is CASSLRGDRGADEQFF. The CDR3 DNA reads TGTGCCAGCAGTCTTAGAGGCGACAGGGGTGCGGATGAGCAGTTCTTC.